The T cell receptor (beta chain) under discussion was sequenced for a study of T-cell memory formation after mild COVID-19. 5'RACE with constant-segment primers yielded barcoded, UMI-tagged TCR alpha and TCR beta cDNA libraries. Each CDR3 protein is one row after TCRdb ran MiXCR on the 5' RACE reads. The sample carries 120,000 to 150,000 distinct CDR3 sequences, approximately 21% recorded once. CDR1 SGHNT and CDR2 YENEEA come from the germline V gene. The CDR3 is made up of 14 amino acids. Trimming left V 4 bases short and J 6 bases short, with 14 bases between. With respect to this clonotype: Antigen specificity is unknown.

Findings of the study overall: Chiefly within CM and EM were the contracting CD4+ clones; CD8+ ones were within EMRA. Cross-reactive memory apparently joined, as some responding clones appeared in pre-infection memory. The study found balanced CD4/CD8 in clones contracting day 15 to 85 and a CD4+ lean in later expanders.

The source is an adult woman who had mild COVID-19 (a few samples of this study predate the infection). Cell type and time point are not known. The chain couples TRBV11-3 to TRBJ2-3, with D possibly called TRBD1 or TRBD2 (5 bases each). The material sequenced was PBMCs or a T cell subset sorted from them (not recorded which). CDR3 bases: TGTGCCAGCAGCTACGGGGACCGGAGGGATACGCAGTATTTT. Its translation: CASSYGDRRDTQYF.